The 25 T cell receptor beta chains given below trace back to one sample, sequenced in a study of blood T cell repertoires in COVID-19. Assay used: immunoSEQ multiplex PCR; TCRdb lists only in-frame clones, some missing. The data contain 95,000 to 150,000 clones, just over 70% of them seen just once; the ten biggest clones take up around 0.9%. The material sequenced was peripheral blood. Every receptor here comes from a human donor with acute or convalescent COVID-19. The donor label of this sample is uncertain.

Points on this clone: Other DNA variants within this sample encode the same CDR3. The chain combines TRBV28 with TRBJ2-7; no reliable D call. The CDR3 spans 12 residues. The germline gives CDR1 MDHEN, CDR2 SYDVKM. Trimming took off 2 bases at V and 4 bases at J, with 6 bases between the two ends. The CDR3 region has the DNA TGTGCCAGCAGTTTAGCCGGTTACGAGCAGTACGTC. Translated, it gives CASSLAGYEQYV.

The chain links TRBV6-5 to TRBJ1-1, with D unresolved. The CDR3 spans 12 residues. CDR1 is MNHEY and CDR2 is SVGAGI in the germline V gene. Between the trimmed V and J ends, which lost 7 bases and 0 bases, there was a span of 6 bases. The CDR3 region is CASTIMNTEAFF. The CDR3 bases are TGTGCCAGCACCATCATGAACACTGAAGCTTTCTTT.

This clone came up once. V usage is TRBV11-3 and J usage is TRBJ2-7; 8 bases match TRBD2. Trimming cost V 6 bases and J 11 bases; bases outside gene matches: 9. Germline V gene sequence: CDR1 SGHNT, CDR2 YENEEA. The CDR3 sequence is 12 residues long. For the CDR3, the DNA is TGTGCCAGCAGGTACCCGGCACTAGCGGAGTACGTC. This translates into CASRYPALAEYV.

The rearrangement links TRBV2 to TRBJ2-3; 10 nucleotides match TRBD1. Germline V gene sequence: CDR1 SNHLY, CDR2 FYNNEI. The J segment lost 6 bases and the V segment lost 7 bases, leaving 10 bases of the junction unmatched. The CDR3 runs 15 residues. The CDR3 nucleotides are TGTGCCAGCACCTACGCGGGGACAGGGGTGGATACGCAGTATTTT. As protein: CASTYAGTGVDTQYF.

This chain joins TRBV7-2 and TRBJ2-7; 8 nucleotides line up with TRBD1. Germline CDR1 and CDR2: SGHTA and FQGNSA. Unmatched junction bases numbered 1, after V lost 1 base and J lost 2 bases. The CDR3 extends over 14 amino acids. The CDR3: CASSLDRGAYEQYF. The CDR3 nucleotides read TGTGCCAGCAGCTTAGACAGGGGGGCCTACGAGCAGTACTTC.

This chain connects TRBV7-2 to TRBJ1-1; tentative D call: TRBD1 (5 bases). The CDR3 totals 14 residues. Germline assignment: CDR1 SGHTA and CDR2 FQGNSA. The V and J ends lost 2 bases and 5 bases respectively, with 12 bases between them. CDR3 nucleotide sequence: TGTGCCAGCAGCTTACAGGTCGGGGGAACTGAAGCTTTCTTT. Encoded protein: CASSLQVGGTEAFF.

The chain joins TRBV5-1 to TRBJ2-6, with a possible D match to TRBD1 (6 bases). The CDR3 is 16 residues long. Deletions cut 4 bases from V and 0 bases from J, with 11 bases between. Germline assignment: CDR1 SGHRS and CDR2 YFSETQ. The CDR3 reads CASSIGQLSGANVLTF. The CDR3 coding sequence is TGCGCCAGCAGCATTGGACAGCTCTCTGGGGCCAACGTCCTGACTTTC.

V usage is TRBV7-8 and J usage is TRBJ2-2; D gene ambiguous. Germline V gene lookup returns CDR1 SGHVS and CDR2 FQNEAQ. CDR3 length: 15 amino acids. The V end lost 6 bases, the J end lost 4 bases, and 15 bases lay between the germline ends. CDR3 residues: CASRQQITSTGELFF. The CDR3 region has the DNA TGTGCCAGCAGGCAACAGATCACGAGCACCGGGGAGCTGTTTTTT. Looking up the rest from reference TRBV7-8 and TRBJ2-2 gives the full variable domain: GAGVSQSPRYKVAKRGQDVALRCDPISGHVSLFWYQQALGQGPEFLTYFQNEAQLDKSGLPSDRFFAERPEGSVSTLKIQRTQQEDSAVYLCASRQQITSTGELFFGEGSRLTVL.

CDR3 in amino acids: CASKCSGGVSNQPQHF. CDR3 nucleotide sequence: TGTGCCAGCAAGTGTTCGGGGGGGGTTAGCAATCAGCCCCAGCATTTT. The chain links TRBV6-4 to TRBJ1-5, with D perhaps matching TRBD1 (5 bases). CDR3 length: 16 residues. Trimming shortened V by 7 bases and J by 0 bases, and 16 bases separated the two germline ends. CDR1 and CDR2 from the germline V gene are MRHNA and SNTAGT.

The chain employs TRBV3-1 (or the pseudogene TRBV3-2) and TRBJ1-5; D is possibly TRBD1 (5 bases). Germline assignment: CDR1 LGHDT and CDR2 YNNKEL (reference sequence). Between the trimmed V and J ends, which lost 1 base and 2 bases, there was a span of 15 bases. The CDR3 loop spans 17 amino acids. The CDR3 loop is CASSQGGGVWRNQPQHF. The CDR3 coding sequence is TGTGCCAGCAGCCAAGGTGGGGGGGTTTGGCGCAATCAGCCCCAGCATTTT.

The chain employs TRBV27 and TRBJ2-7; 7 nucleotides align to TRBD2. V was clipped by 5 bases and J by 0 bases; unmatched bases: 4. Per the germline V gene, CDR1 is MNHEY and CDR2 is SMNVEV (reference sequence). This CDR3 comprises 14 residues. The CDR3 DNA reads TGTGCCAGCAGTCCTCGGGACTACTCCTACGAGCAGTACTTC. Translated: CASSPRDYSYEQYF.

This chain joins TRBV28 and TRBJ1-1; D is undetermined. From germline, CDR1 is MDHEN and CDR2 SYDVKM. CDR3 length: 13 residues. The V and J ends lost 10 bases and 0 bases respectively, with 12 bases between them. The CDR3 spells CATARFLNTEAFF. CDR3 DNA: TGTGCCACCGCGAGATTTTTGAACACTGAAGCTTTCTTT. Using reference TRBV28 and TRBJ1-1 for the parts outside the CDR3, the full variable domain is DVKVTQSSRYLVKRTGEKVFLECVQDMDHENMFWYRQDPGLGLRLIYFSYDVKMKEKGDIPEGYSVSREKKERFSLILESASTNQTSMYLCATARFLNTEAFFGQGTRLTVV.

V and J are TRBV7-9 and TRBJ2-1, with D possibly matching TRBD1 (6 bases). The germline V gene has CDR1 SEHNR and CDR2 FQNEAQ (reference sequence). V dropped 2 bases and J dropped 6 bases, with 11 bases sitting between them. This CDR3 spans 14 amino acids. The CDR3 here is CASSLSRGGNEQFF. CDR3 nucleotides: TGTGCCAGCAGCTTATCCAGGGGTGGCAATGAGCAGTTCTTC.

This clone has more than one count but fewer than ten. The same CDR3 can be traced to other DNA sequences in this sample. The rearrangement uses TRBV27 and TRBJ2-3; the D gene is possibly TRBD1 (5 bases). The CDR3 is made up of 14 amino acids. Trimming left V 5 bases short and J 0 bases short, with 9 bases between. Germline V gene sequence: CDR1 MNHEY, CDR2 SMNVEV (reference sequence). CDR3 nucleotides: TGTGCCAGCAGTAGACAGACTAGCACAGATACGCAGTATTTT. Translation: CASSRQTSTDTQYF.

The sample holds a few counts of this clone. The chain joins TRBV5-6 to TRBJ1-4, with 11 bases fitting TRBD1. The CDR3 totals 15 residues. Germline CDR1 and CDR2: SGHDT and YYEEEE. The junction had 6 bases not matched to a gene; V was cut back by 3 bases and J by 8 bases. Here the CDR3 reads CASSSSGTGGEKLFF. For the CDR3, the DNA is TGTGCCAGCAGCTCCTCTGGGACAGGGGGGGAAAAACTGTTTTTT.

The CDR3 spells CASNRLRGETQYF. The CDR3, as DNA: TGTGCCAGCAACCGTCTTAGGGGAGAGACCCAGTACTTC. V usage is TRBV6-5 and J usage is TRBJ2-5, with a tentative D call TRBD1 (5 bases). This CDR3 has 13 amino acids. Germline CDR1 reads MNHEY; CDR2 reads SVGAGI. Deletions cut 7 bases from V and 4 bases from J, with 13 bases between.

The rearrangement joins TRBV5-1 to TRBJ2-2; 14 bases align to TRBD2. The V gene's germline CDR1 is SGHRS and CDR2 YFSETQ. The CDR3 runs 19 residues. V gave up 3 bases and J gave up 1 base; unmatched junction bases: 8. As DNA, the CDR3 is TGCGCCAGCAGCTCCCTTGGACTAGCGGGGGGCGGGAACACCGGGGAGCTGTTTTTT. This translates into CASSSLGLAGGGNTGELFF.

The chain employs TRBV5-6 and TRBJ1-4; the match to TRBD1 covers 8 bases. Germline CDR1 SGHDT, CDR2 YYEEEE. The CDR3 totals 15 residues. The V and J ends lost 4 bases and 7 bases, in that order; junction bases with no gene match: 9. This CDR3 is CASSTTGGLGEKLFF. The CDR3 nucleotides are TGTGCCAGCAGCACCACAGGGGGTTTAGGTGAAAAACTGTTTTTT.

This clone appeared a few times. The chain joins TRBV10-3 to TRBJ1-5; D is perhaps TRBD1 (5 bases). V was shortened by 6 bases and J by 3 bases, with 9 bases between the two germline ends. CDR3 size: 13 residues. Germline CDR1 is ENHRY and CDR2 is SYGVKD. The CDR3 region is CAISGHNNQPQHF. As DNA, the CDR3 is TGTGCCATCAGCGGACACAACAATCAGCCCCAGCATTTT.

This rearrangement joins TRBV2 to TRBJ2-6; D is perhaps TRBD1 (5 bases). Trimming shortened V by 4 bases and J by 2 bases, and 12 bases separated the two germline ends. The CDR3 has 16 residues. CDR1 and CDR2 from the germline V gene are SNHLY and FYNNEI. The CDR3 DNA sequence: TGTGCCAGCAGTGGCCTGACCAGGGCTGGGGCCAACGTCCTGACTTTC. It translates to CASSGLTRAGANVLTF. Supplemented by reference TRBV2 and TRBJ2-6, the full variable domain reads EPEVTQTPSHQVTQMGQEVILRCVPISNHLYFYWYRQILGQKVEFLVSFYNNEISEKSEIFDDQFSVERPDGSNFTLKIRSTKLEDSAMYFCASSGLTRAGANVLTFGAGSRLTVL.

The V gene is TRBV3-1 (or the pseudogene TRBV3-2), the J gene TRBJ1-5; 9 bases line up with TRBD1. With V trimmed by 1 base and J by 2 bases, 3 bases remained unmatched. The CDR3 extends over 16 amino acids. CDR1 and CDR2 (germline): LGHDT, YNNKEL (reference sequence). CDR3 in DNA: TGTGCCAGCAGCCAAGGAACAGGGGGCGGCAATCAGCCCCAGCATTTT. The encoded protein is CASSQGTGGGNQPQHF.

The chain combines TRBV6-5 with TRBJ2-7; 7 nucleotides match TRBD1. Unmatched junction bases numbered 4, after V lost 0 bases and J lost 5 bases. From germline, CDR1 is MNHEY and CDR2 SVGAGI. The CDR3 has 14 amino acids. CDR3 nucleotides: TGTGCCAGCAGTTACTCGACAGGGCAGGACGAGCAGTACTTC. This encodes CASSYSTGQDEQYF.

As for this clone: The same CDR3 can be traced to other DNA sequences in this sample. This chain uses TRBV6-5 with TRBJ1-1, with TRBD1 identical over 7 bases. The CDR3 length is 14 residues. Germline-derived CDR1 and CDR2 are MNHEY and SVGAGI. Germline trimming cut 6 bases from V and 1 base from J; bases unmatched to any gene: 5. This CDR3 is CASRRQGGNTEAFF. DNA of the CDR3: TGTGCCAGCAGGCGACAGGGAGGGAACACTGAAGCTTTCTTT.

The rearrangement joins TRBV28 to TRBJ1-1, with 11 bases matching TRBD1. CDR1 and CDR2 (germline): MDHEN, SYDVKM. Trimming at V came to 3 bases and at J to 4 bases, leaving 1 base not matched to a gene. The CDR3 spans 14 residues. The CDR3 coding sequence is TGTGCCAGCAGTTTCGGGACAGGGGGCACTGAAGCTTTCTTT. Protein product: CASSFGTGGTEAFF.

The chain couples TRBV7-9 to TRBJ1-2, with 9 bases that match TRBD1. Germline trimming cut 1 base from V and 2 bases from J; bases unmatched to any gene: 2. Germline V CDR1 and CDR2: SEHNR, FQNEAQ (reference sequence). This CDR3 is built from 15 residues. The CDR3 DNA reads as TGTGCCAGCAGCTTAGGAGGACAGGGGAACTATGGCTACACCTTC. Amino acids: CASSLGGQGNYGYTF.